One T cell receptor (beta chain) is described in this entry. This clone's antigen is unknown. One base away there is no much larger clone; base qualities are not given. As encoded in the germline V gene, CDR1 is MNHEY while CDR2 is SVGAGI. Its CDR3 holds 14 amino acids, cysteine through phenylalanine. Here the CDR3 DNA is all that survives: 42 bases in frame from base 1. V and J lose 2 bases and 1 base, and a span of 6 bases separates them. TCRbeta CDR3 regions were amplified from genomic DNA by means of the immunoSEQ Assay, a bias-controlled multiplex PCR. In the authors' own workflow: Within the assay, amplification of reference gene primers was used to estimate how many nucleated cells each sample contained. Sequence reads were collapsed and filtered to measure the absolute abundance of every unique TCRbeta CDR3 rearrangement. Productive Simpson clonality was computed per sample as the square root of Simpson's diversity index over productive rearrangements. TCRdb holds this immuneACCESS table with in-frame rearrangements only. Some clones are missing; in checked studies, unresolved V genes explain under half, and the rest has no known cause. Clone size and the V and J calls come from that table; the DNA yielded D and trimming. The sample yields more than 150,000 clones; around 84% were counted once. Jointly, the top ten make up around 0.63% of the sample.

These data originate in a study of blood T cell repertoires in COVID-19 (dated by TCRdb to about 2020). A note on the overall study: Samples from collaborators originated in the United States, Italy and Spain and spanned both the acute and convalescent phases of COVID-19. The dataset comprised deeply sampled blood TCRbeta repertoires from subjects exposed to, actively infected with, or recovered from COVID-19. The sample metadata nearly always contained a de-identified subject ID, COVID-19 status, age in years and sex. The samples were drawn from two sources: the first 160 participants of the ongoing ImmuneRACE study, and 1,254 subjects contributed by 6 global collaborators. A freely available public database, intended as a resource for researchers studying the immune response to SARS-CoV-2, is where the repertoires were released. The material from the prospective study consisted of cDNA or gDNA derived from T cells, B-cell-depleted T cells, or PBMCs. Where HLA class I and class II types were available, the types were taken from metadata supplied by the sample provider, not from assay-based typing. On the study overall, not on this receptor specifically: Clinical and demographic metadata were provided uncurated, with the amount varying by source and participant.

One collaborating source in Seattle enrolled patients during active infection and followed them longitudinally through the course of disease. Whole blood was collected in K2EDTA tubes by collaborating institutions according to the institutions' own protocols. For TCRbeta analysis, collaborator samples were shipped as frozen whole blood, as isolated PBMCs, or as DNA extracted from either sample type. Input material: peripheral blood. This chain joins TRBV6-5 to TRBJ2-1; the D segment could be TRBD2, given 5 matching bases. The sequence was obtained from a man aged 55 to 70 with COVID-19, enrolled during active disease. The CDR3 region reads CASSYRESYNEQFF. The DNA sequence reads TGTGCCAGCAGTTACAGGGAGTCCTACAATGAGCAGTTCTTC.